The rows below give T cell receptor beta chains drawn from one sample of a study of cytomegalovirus exposure and HLA in healthy donors. Measured with immunoSEQ multiplex PCR; TCRdb has only the in-frame clones, and not every one. Of more than 150,000 clones listed, 77% are singletons. The material sequenced was PBMCs. The receptors stem from a man younger than 30 in good health and CMV-seronegative. The CDR3 runs from the conserved cysteine through the conserved F or W. Each record gives: D gene, J gene, V gene, CDR3 protein. D genes are given only for firm matches.

>-|TRBJ1-2|TRBV29-1
CSIPVGTFNYGYTF
>-|TRBJ2-5|TRBV18
CASSPVEPRETQYF
>-|TRBJ1-1|TRBV19
CASSISDTEAFF
>TRBD1|TRBJ2-4|TRBV9
CASSVGDRGDPLAKNIQYF
>-|TRBJ2-2|TRBV7-9
CASSFRGTHTGELFF
>-|TRBJ2-1|TRBV7-2
CASSLSQIVNEQFF
>-|TRBJ2-5|TRBV7-2
CASSLLLFRETQYF
>TRBD1|TRBJ1-2|TRBV18
CASSHRDRADYGYTF
>TRBD1|TRBJ2-1|TRBV5-1
CASSLDPWTGERFF
>TRBD1|TRBJ2-2|TRBV4-3
CASSQIDRDFTGELFF
>TRBD1|TRBJ2-3|TRBV14
CASSQHLGQGADTQYF
>-|TRBJ1-1|TRBV11-3
CASSLPNYMASNTEAFF
>-|TRBJ2-1|TRBV4-1
CASSQVGDTLYNEQFF
>-|TRBJ1-1|TRBV5-4
CASSEQLMNTEAFF
>-|TRBJ1-5|TRBV6-1
CASSDTYSNQPQHF
>TRBD1|TRBJ1-6|TRBV5-6
CASSLGQGHLLHF
>-|TRBJ1-4|TRBV4-2
CASSQVGREKLFF
>TRBD1|TRBJ1-1|TRBV7-6
CASSLRAGGNTEAFF
>TRBD2|TRBJ2-7|TRBV4-3
CASSPDRGTSGTHEQYF
>TRBD1|TRBJ2-7|TRBV10-3
CAISGIGQGSYEQYF
>-|TRBJ1-3|TRBV7-8
CASSLTLMRSSGNTIYF
>TRBD2|TRBJ2-1|TRBV4-1
CASSQDQVLAVYNEQFF
>-|TRBJ2-2|TRBV7-2
CASSPLGGLAGELFF
>TRBD2|TRBJ2-2|TRBV10-3
CATIGTSGTGELFF
>-|TRBJ1-1|TRBV5-4
CASSSARSGGAFF
>-|TRBJ2-3|TRBV27
CASSFADWSTDTQYF
>-|TRBJ2-5|TRBV2
CASSRGTVETQYF
>-|TRBJ1-1|TRBV6-6
CASSQPSQGRAFF
>TRBD1|TRBJ2-7|TRBV6-1
CASRARDRVYEQYF
>TRBD2|TRBJ2-7|TRBV30
CAWSTGGRVYEQYF
>-|TRBJ2-1|TRBV6-4
CASSEGQGSYNEQFF
>TRBD2|TRBJ2-1|TRBV2
CASKTSGISEQFF
>-|TRBJ2-7|TRBV7-9
CSSSFQVEAQYF
>TRBD1|TRBJ2-3|TRBV6-5
CASSGQVAGTDTQYF
>-|TRBJ2-2|TRBV7-8
CASSSVITGELFF
>-|TRBJ2-1|TRBV11-3
CASSLPGLYNEQFF
>TRBD1|TRBJ2-7|TRBV6-5
CASSSGGQGLSYEQYF
>TRBD1|TRBJ1-4|TRBV6-1
CASSEQGAREKLFF
>-|TRBJ1-2|TRBV13
CASTPQTGITHGYTF
>-|TRBJ1-3|TRBV28
CASSAPGGLGNTIYF
>-|TRBJ2-7|TRBV19
CASSIAVGGGDEQYF
>-|TRBJ2-5|TRBV18
CASSPRRGSAETQYF
>-|TRBJ1-2|TRBV13
CASSLGIDRNYGYTF
>-|TRBJ2-5|TRBV6-1
CASGVIDFQETQYF
>TRBD1|TRBJ1-4|TRBV11-3
CASSFQGAVEKLFF
>-|TRBJ1-6|TRBV2
CASKREGSYNSPLHF
>TRBD1|TRBJ2-1|TRBV13
CASSSGTDNEQFF
>-|TRBJ2-1|TRBV9
CASSEGLAASYNEQFF
>TRBD1|TRBJ2-7|TRBV11-2
CASSLRRTGGDEQYF
>TRBD1|TRBJ1-4|TRBV6-5
CASSFTQGIEKLFF
>TRBD1|TRBJ2-3|TRBV18
CASSRDRSNTDTQYF